This T cell receptor beta chain was found in a study of blood T cell repertoires in COVID-19. Study overall: Samples came from the United States, Italy and Spain, spanning acute and convalescent COVID-19. In each case, the material was cDNA or gDNA derived from T cells, B-cell-depleted T cells, or PBMCs.

In the authors' workflow: How many nucleated cells were present was estimated from reference gene primer amplification. Sequenced by immunoSEQ multiplex PCR; TCRdb stores in-frame clones only, minus some. V, J and clone size are those of that table, while D and trimming were read from the DNA. Of over 110,000 clones listed, about nine tenths are singletons. The sequencing sample was made of peripheral blood. The TCR was taken from a human donor in a cohort sampled during active COVID-19.

The CDR3 reads CASSTDGTTREKLFF. The CDR3 coding sequence is TGCGCCAGCAGCACAGACGGGACAACACGGGAAAAACTGTTTTTT. The chain combines TRBV5-1 with TRBJ1-4, with D maybe TRBD1 (6 bases). CDR1 is SGHRS and CDR2 is YFSETQ in the germline V gene. This CDR3 has 15 amino acids. With 4 bases removed from V and 8 bases from J, the gap between germline ends came to 18 bases.